This T cell receptor beta chain was obtained from a study of OX40 agonist ivuxolimab in advanced cancers. Looking at the study overall: Dose-escalation patients were diagnosed with hepatocellular carcinoma, melanoma, renal cell cancer or head and neck cancer. Three individuals attained partial responses, comprising one hepatocellular carcinoma case and two cutaneous melanoma cases.

Study observations and caveats: At 0.1 to 3.0 mg/kg, clonal expansion of CD4+ and CD8+ blood T cells had occurred by week 6.

Generated by immunoSEQ multiplex PCR, the TCRdb table keeps only in-frame clones and is missing some. The sample has around 30,000 clones, about four fifths seen once. Blood got drawn at baseline, again on cycle 4 day 1, and then on cycle 7 day 1. Concerning this clone itself: Its antigen is unidentified.

Trimming took 5 bases from V and 7 from J, leaving 14 bases between them. The CDR3 is 13 amino acids. Germline loops: CDR1 MNHEY, CDR2 SVGAGI. The chain has TRBV6-5 and TRBJ1-1, with a tentative D call TRBD1 (5 bases). The clonotype originates from an adult with an advanced solid tumor such as melanoma, head and neck, liver or kidney cancer. Sequences were derived from CD4+ or CD8+ T cells sorted from blood, sampled in a trial of the OX40 agonist ivuxolimab. The CDR3 bases are TGTGCCAGCAGTGAAGGGGCAGGGTTTGAAGCTTTCTTT. Residues: CASSEGAGFEAFF.